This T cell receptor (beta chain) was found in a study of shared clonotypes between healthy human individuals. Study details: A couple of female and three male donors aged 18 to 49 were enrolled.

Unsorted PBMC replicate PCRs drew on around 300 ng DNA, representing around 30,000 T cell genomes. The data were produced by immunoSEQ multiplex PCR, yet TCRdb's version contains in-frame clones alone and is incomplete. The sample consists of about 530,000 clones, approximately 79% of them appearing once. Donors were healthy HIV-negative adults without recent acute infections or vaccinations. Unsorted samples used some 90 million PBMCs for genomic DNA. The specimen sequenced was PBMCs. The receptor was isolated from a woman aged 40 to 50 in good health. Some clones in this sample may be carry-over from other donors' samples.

The CDR3: CASSPGRDRIYGYTF. For the CDR3, the DNA is TGTGCCAGCAGTCCCGGGAGAGACAGGATTTATGGCTACACCTTC. This rearrangement joins TRBV28 to TRBJ1-2; D possibly corresponds to TRBD1 (6 bases). V was pared by 5 bases and J by 5 bases, with 18 bases between. Germline CDR1 and CDR2: MDHEN and SYDVKM. This CDR3 comprises 15 residues.